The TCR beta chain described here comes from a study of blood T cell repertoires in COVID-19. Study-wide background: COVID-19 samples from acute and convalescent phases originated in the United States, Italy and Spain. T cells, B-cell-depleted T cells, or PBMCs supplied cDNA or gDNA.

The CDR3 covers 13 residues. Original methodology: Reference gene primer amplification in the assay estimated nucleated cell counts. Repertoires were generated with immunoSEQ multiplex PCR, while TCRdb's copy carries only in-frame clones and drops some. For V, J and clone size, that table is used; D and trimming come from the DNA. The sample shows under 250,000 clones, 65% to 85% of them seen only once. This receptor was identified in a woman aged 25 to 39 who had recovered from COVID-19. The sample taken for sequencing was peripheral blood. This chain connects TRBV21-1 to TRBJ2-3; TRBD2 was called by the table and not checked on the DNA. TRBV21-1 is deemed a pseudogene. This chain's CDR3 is CASSIRTSDTQYF. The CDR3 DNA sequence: TGTGCCAGCAGCATCCGGACTTCAGATACGCAGTATTTT.